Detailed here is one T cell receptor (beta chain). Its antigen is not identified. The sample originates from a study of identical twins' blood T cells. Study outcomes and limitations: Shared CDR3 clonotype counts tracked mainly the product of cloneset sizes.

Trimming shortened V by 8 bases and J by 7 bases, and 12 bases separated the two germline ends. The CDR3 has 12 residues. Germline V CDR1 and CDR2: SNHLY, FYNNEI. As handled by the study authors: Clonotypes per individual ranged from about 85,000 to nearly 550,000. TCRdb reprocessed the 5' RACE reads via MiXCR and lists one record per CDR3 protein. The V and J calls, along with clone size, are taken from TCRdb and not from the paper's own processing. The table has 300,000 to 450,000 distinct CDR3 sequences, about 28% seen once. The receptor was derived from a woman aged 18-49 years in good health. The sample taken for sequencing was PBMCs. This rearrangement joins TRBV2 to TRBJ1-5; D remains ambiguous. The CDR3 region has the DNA TGTGCCAGCGGGAAAGTAAAGCAGCCCCAGCATTTT. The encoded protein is CASGKVKQPQHF.